This T cell receptor beta chain derives from a study of somatic mutations in cytotoxic T cells in rheumatoid arthritis. Study results and limitations: A largest CD8+ clone above 20% of CD8+ cells occurred in about an eighth of the roughly 60 patients.

The CDR3 contains 15 residues. Germline V gene data show CDR1 as SNHLY and CDR2 as FYNNEI. The ends were cut back, 4 bases at V and 8 bases at J, with 15 bases in the middle. Using immunoSEQ multiplex PCR, the repertoire was profiled, and TCRdb retains in-frame clones only, with some absent. The table records 9,500 to 15,000 clones, roughly 80% of them present only once. This clone is labeled large. No antigen is known for it. Other nucleotide sequences from this sample produce the same CDR3. This TCR derives from a woman in her sixties in good health. Sequenced input: CD8+ T cells sorted from blood. The chain couples TRBV2 to TRBJ1-6; D unclear. The CDR3 DNA reads TGTGCCAGCAGTGGTGGGGAGGTGAGGGATTCACCCCTCCACTTT. Translation: CASSGGEVRDSPLHF.